This record covers a single T cell receptor beta chain. The antigen remains undetermined. V lost 6 bases and J lost 2, with 17 bases in between. The CDR3 extends over 15 amino acids. The data are from a study of blood T cells in healthy people across ages. Study-wide results and limits: Donor CMV infection status was unknown, possibly confounding age-related changes in expanded clonotypes. The study could not conclusively compare naive and antigen-experienced cells, given its unsorted PBMCs. The fall in TCR beta diversity per million T cells was roughly linear with age.

The use of a sample-barcoded 5' primer and a J-beta primer mix characterized a second PCR of about 7 to 12 cycles. TCRdb re-derived calls from the 5' RACE reads in MiXCR, one entry per CDR3 protein. The sample contains about 1,600,000 distinct CDR3 sequences, approximately 42% of which appear only once. V gene TRBV12-3 or TRBV12-4 combines with J gene TRBJ2-7; no reliable D call. Sequencing used blood. The sequence was obtained from a woman aged 18-29 years in good health. The CDR3 loop is CASSRTSGSAYEQYF. In nucleotides, the CDR3 is TGTGCCAGCAGCCGAACATCAGGTTCCGCCTACGAGCAGTACTTC.